The 23 T cell receptor beta chains presented below share a single source sample, sequenced in a study of neurological immune-mediated disorders. One entry per CDR3 protein results from TCRdb running MiXCR on the 5' RACE reads. This sample carries some 41,000 distinct CDR3 sequences, around 13% of them seen once, and the ten largest clones take roughly 3.4%. The sequenced sample consisted of CD4+ T cells from blood. The source of these receptors is a woman aged 60 to 75 with HTLV-1-associated myelopathy (HAM/TSP).

There are many counts of this clonotype. This chain joins TRBV20-1 and TRBJ2-5; D is possibly TRBD1 or TRBD2 (6 bases each). The CDR3 length is 15 residues. Germline lookup yields CDR1 DFQATT and CDR2 SNEGSKA (reference sequence). For the CDR3, the DNA is TGCAGCGCAAACCACCCCCGGGGGCGCGATGAGACCCAGTACTTC. Translating gives CSANHPRGRDETQYF.

V usage is TRBV7-6 and J usage is TRBJ1-1; no clear D gene. CDR1 and CDR2 from the germline V gene are SGHVS and FNYEAQ. Trimming stripped 5 bases from V and 1 base from J, with 8 bases between. There are 13 residues in the CDR3. CDR3 coding DNA: TGTGCCAGCAGCCAACGTAGGAACACTGAAGCTTTCTTT. This codes for CASSQRRNTEAFF. The full variable domain, in which reference TRBV7-6 and TRBJ1-1 provide the parts outside the CDR3, is GAGVSQSPRYKVTKRGQDVALRCDPISGHVSLYWYRQALGQGPEFLTYFNYEAQQDKSGLPNDRFSAERPEGSISTLTIQRTEQRDSAMYRCASSQRRNTEAFFGQGTRLTVV.

This clonotype was observed at least ten times. The chain links TRBV7-2 to TRBJ1-1; TRBD1 matches 8 bases. The length of the CDR3 is 16 residues. V was pared by 1 base and J by 3 bases, with 7 bases of the junction left unmatched. Germline CDR1 SGHTA, CDR2 FQGNSA. The CDR3 bases are TGTGCCAGCAGCTTAGTCCCGGGGACAGGCCACACTGAAGCTTTCTTT. Protein product: CASSLVPGTGHTEAFF.

This clonotype appeared many times. The chain employs TRBV7-2 and TRBJ2-4; D is possibly TRBD1 or TRBD2 (5 bases each). Germline CDR1 SGHTA, CDR2 FQGNSA. This CDR3 is built from 16 residues. The V and J ends lost 1 base and 1 base respectively, with 11 bases between them. The CDR3 here is CASSLGGLGAKNIQYF. Here the CDR3 DNA reads TGTGCCAGCAGCTTAGGGGGGTTGGGGGCCAAAAACATTCAGTACTTC.

DNA for the CDR3: TGCAGTGCTAGAGATCCTCATGGAACGGGGGGGGGCACAGATACGCAGTATTTT. Encoded protein: CSARDPHGTGGGTDTQYF. This sequence joins TRBV20-1 and TRBJ2-3; TRBD2 agrees at 8 bases. This CDR3 spans 18 amino acids. V gave up 0 bases and J gave up 1 base; unmatched junction bases: 12. Germline V gene data show CDR1 as DFQATT and CDR2 as SNEGSKA (reference sequence).

This clonotype was observed many times. The CDR3 sequence: CASSLRGSGNTIYF. The DNA of the CDR3 is TGTGCCAGCAGTTTGCGTGGCTCTGGAAACACCATATATTTT. The rearrangement links TRBV27 to TRBJ1-3; D uncertain. This CDR3 contains 14 residues. Germline loops: CDR1 MNHEY, CDR2 SMNVEV (reference sequence). V was shortened by 3 bases and J by 0 bases, with 6 bases between the two germline ends.

At least ten counts were recorded for this clonotype. The genes are TRBV3-1 and TRBJ2-1; TRBD2 is a possible D gene (5 bases). This CDR3 region has 13 residues. V was pared by 4 bases and J by 11 bases, with 15 bases between. From germline, CDR1 is LGHDT and CDR2 YNNKEL (reference sequence). CDR3 DNA sequence: TGTGCCAGCAGCCCCCATGAAGCGGATAAGCAGTTCTTC. Protein: CASSPHEADKQFF.

This clonotype was counted at least ten times. V is TRBV7-2 and J is TRBJ2-2, with D tentatively TRBD1 or TRBD2 (5 bases each). Germline CDR1 reads SGHTA; CDR2 reads FQGNSA. The CDR3 length is 15 residues. V shed 3 bases and J shed 7 bases, with 15 bases lying between them. CDR3 in DNA: TGTGCCAGCAGCTTCGGGGCGTTCGGTGGCGGGGAGCTGTTTTTT. This encodes CASSFGAFGGGELFF.

This clonotype was seen at least ten times. The chain combines TRBV5-1 with TRBJ2-7, with 10 bases matching TRBD1. Germline CDR1 reads SGHRS; CDR2 reads YFSETQ. The length of the CDR3 is 15 residues. Unmatched junction bases numbered 5, after V lost 0 bases and J lost 5 bases. The CDR3 here is CASSLAGTGDHEQYF. The CDR3 DNA reads TGCGCCAGCAGCTTGGCCGGGACAGGGGACCACGAGCAGTACTTC.

This clonotype occurred many times. For the CDR3, the DNA is TGTGCCAGCAGCCCCCAAGGGGGACACTCCTATGGCTACACCTTC. It codes for CASSPQGGHSYGYTF. This chain uses TRBV7-8 with TRBJ1-2, with D perhaps matching TRBD1 (6 bases). CDR3 size: 15 residues. V was clipped by 5 bases and J by 4 bases, with 17 bases between them. Germline-derived CDR1 and CDR2 are SGHVS and FQNEAQ.

This clonotype was counted many times. The V and J genes are TRBV7-2 and TRBJ2-1, with TRBD1 matching 8 bases. V was pared by 2 bases and J by 3 bases, with 12 bases of the junction left unmatched. The length of the CDR3 is 18 residues. CDR1 SGHTA and CDR2 FQGNSA come from the germline V gene. DNA for the CDR3: TGTGCCAGCAGCTTAAACCGGGACAGGATCCCTTACTACAATGAGCAGTTCTTC. Protein sequence: CASSLNRDRIPYYNEQFF.

At least ten counts were recorded for this clonotype. The chain has TRBV5-1 and TRBJ2-7, with D maybe TRBD1 (6 bases). The V gene lost 5 bases and the J gene lost 1 base, with 16 bases spanning the gap. The CDR3 spans 15 residues. CDR1 and CDR2 from the germline V gene are SGHRS and YFSETQ. The CDR3 sequence: CASRPTGTTSYEQYF. The DNA for the CDR3 is TGCGCCAGCAGACCAACCGGGACAACGTCCTACGAGCAGTACTTC.

The sample holds many counts of this clonotype. The V gene is TRBV10-3, the J gene TRBJ2-7; D could derive from TRBD1 or TRBD2 (5 bases each). This CDR3 has 15 residues. Trimming cost V 6 bases and J 3 bases, with 18 bases left between them. In germline, CDR1 is ENHRY, CDR2 SYGVKD. The CDR3 nucleotides read TGTGCCATCAGAGAGGGCATGACAAGGGGCTACGAGCAGTACTTC. It yields the protein CAIREGMTRGYEQYF.

In this sample, this clonotype turned up many times. The gene calls are TRBV20-1 and TRBJ2-1; D unclear. This CDR3 is built from 15 residues. V was cut by 4 bases and J by 0 bases, with 13 bases left in between. Germline-derived CDR1 and CDR2 are DFQATT and SNEGSKA (reference sequence). CDR3 amino acids: CSAKSARSSYNEQFF. CDR3 DNA sequence: TGCAGTGCTAAGAGTGCGAGGAGCTCCTACAATGAGCAGTTCTTC.

This clonotype has at least ten counts. The V gene is TRBV7-2, the J gene TRBJ1-6; D may be TRBD1 (5 bases). Trimming cost V 3 bases and J 14 bases, with 11 bases left between them. Germline V gene lookup returns CDR1 SGHTA and CDR2 FQGNSA. The CDR3 spans 12 residues. The CDR3 nucleotides read TGTGCCAGCAGCTTGGGACCGGGAACCCTCCACTTT. Amino acid sequence: CASSLGPGTLHF.

The CDR3 DNA reads as TGCAGTGCTAGAACGGGACAGATCTCTGGAAACACCATATATTTT. This codes for CSARTGQISGNTIYF. This chain uses TRBV20-1 with TRBJ1-3; TRBD1 matches 7 bases. This CDR3 has 15 residues. Losses at the gene ends were 2 bases for V and 0 bases for J; bases not matched to a gene: 4. The germline V gene has CDR1 DFQATT and CDR2 SNEGSKA (reference sequence).

This clonotype occurred many times. The chain recombines TRBV20-1 with TRBJ1-1; no clear D gene. The germline V and J ends were trimmed by 6 bases and 3 bases, with 17 bases remaining between them. Per the germline V gene, CDR1 is DFQATT and CDR2 is SNEGSKA (reference sequence). The CDR3 loop spans 14 amino acids. The CDR3 protein is CSAQRGDGHTEAFF. DNA of the CDR3: TGCAGTGCCCAGCGGGGAGATGGGCACACTGAAGCTTTCTTT.

In its sample, this clonotype was seen many times. The chain combines TRBV5-4 with TRBJ2-3, with TRBD2 as a possible D gene (5 bases). Germline CDR1 reads SGHNT; CDR2 reads YYREEE (reference sequence). Deletions cut 4 bases from V and 4 bases from J, with 19 bases between. This CDR3 comprises 16 residues. CDR3 nucleotide sequence: TGTGCCAGCAGCCCGACCTCGGGGTTAGAGGCAGATACGCAGTATTTT. Amino acid sequence: CASSPTSGLEADTQYF.

This clonotype has ten or more counts. The chain couples TRBV18 to TRBJ1-1, with D hard to call. CDR3 length: 12 amino acids. Trimming cost V 3 bases and J 3 bases, with 5 bases left between them. The germline CDR1 and CDR2 sequences are KGHSH and LQKENI. The CDR3 bases are TGTGCCAGCTCACCTCTAGACACTGAAGCTTTCTTT. Its translation: CASSPLDTEAFF. Full variable domain (missing parts from reference TRBV18 and TRBJ1-1): NAGVMQNPRHLVRRRGQEARLRCSPMKGHSHVYWYRQLPEEGLKFMVYLQKENIIDESGMPKERFSAEFPKEGPSILRIQQVVRGDSAAYFCASSPLDTEAFFGQGTRLTVV.

The sample holds many counts of this clonotype. The chain joins TRBV5-1 to TRBJ1-3; 8 bases align to TRBD1. Germline V gene data show CDR1 as SGHRS and CDR2 as YFSETQ. The CDR3 runs to 11 residues. With 7 bases clipped from V and 14 bases from J, the junction kept 8 bases outside the gene matches. The CDR3 DNA reads as TGCGCCAGCGCCGGGACAGGAGACCTATATTTT. Its translation: CASAGTGDLYF.

This clonotype was counted at least ten times. The J gene is TRBJ1-1, the V gene TRBV5-1; D is undetermined. V was pared by 4 bases and J by 5 bases, with 15 bases between. Germline V gene data show CDR1 as SGHRS and CDR2 as YFSETQ. The length of the CDR3 is 14 residues. DNA for the CDR3: TGCGCCAGCAGCCCCGACGGCGGGGTTACTGAAGCTTTCTTT. It specifies CASSPDGGVTEAFF.

This clonotype was seen repeatedly, ten times or more. This chain links TRBV21-1 with TRBJ1-5; the table's D call, TRBD1, was not checked against the DNA. TRBV21-1 is labeled a pseudogene. The CDR3 sequence is 17 residues long. CDR3 sequence (DNA): TGTGCCAGCAGCAAAGCCGCCAGGGGGCTTGGTAATCAGCCCCAGCATTTT. Translation: CASSKAARGLGNQPQHF.

By share, this clonotype ranks as medium-sized. The chain has TRBV29-1 and TRBJ2-7; no reliable D call. V shed 4 bases and J shed 5 bases, with 12 bases lying between them. The CDR3 is made up of 12 amino acids. Germline CDR1 is SQVTM and CDR2 is ANQGSEA. CDR3 DNA: TGCAGCGTTGCCCCTCATATGAACGAGCAGTACTTC. As protein: CSVAPHMNEQYF.